This TCR beta chain is from a study of CD8+CD57+ T cells in acquired aplastic anemia. Across the study: Sorted CD4+ and CD8+ cells yielded around 3.2 ug of DNA on average.

V lost 7 bases to trimming and J lost 5 bases, with 8 bases between them. This CDR3 is 10 amino acids long. The germline CDR1 and CDR2 sequences are SQVTM and ANQGSEA. Whoever was chosen for sequencing had shown CD8+CD57+ cell expansion by flow cytometry. In all patients, the disease was severe acquired aplastic anemia. Untreated patients provided the blood samples, with no therapy given before sampling. TCR beta VDJ and CDR3 profiling used genomic DNA as template. MiXCR, applied by TCRdb to the reads, yields one record per CDR3 protein. In the table there are some 170,000 distinct CDR3 sequences, roughly 48% of which are singletons.

This clonotype originated in a human donor with aplastic anemia. The V and J genes are TRBV29-1 and TRBJ2-5; D is unclear. Sequences were obtained from sorted CD4+, CD8+, or CD8+CD57+ T cells (not recorded which) from PBMCs. CDR3 residues: CSATVETQYF. CDR3 in DNA: TGCAGCGCAACAGTCGAGACCCAGTACTTC.